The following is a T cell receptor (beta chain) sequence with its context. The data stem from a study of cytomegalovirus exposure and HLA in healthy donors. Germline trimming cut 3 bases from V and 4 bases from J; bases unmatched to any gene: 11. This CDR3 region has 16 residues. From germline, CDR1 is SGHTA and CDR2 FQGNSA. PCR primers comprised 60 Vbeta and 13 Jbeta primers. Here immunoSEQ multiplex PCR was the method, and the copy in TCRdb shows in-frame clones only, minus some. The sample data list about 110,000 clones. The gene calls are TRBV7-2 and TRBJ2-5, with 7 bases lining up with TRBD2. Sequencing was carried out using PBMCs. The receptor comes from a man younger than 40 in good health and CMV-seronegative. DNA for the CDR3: TGTGCCAGCAGCTTCCGGGGGGAGCAGGTGGCAGAGACCCAGTACTTC. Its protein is CASSFRGEQVAETQYF.